These T cell receptor beta chains were read from a single sample in a study of cytotoxic CD8 clonotypes in ibrutinib-treated CLL. TCRdb's copy holds only in-frame clones and misses some; the assay was immunoSEQ multiplex PCR. The sample has about 76,000 clones; over 65% are singletons. Sequencing was performed on PBMCs, taken after 24 months of ibrutinib treatment. Receptors were obtained from a human donor with chronic lymphocytic leukemia. Both conserved end residues are part of each CDR3. A D gene is named only where the DNA matches it firmly. Part of the rows lack a size; the others show once, few, many or a class for expanded clones.

size	D	V	J	DNA	CDR3
.	.	TRBV6-6	TRBJ1-5	TGTGCCAGCACCTCGGGGGGTGTTCAGCCCCAGCATTTT	CASTSGGVQPQHF
.	TRBD2	TRBV10-2	TRBJ2-1	TGCGCCAGCAGTGAAGCGGCGGGAGGCCGGGATGAGCAGTTCTTC	CASSEAAGGRDEQFF
.	.	TRBV11-2	TRBJ2-5	TGTGCCAGCAGCTTAGTAAGAAGAGAGACCCAGTACTTC	CASSLVRRETQYF
once	.	TRBV6-1	TRBJ2-5	TGTGCCAGCAGTGAAGGGCTCCGGGCCAACCAAGAGACCCAGTACTTC	CASSEGLRANQETQYF
.	.	TRBV6-5	TRBJ2-7	TGTGCCAGCAGAACCGGCAGCTCCTACGAGCAGTACTTC	CASRTGSSYEQYF
.	.	TRBV10-3	TRBJ1-5	TGTGCCATCAGGTCAGATAGCAATCAGCCCCAGCATTTT	CAIRSDSNQPQHF
once	TRBD1	TRBV20-1	TRBJ2-5	TGCAGTCCAGGGGGCTCAGAGACCCAGTACTTC	CSPGGSETQYF
.	TRBD2	TRBV6-6	TRBJ2-2	TGTGCCAGCAGTTACCGGACTAGCGGAACCGGGGAGCTGTTTTTT	CASSYRTSGTGELFF
.	.	TRBV30	TRBJ1-4	TGTGCCTGGAGTATCCGCGAAAAACTGTTTTTT	CAWSIREKLFF
.	.	TRBV6-1	TRBJ2-6	TGTGCCAGCAGTGAATTTCGGGGGTCACAGGCCAACGTCCTGACTTTC	CASSEFRGSQANVLTF
.	TRBD2	TRBV5-6	TRBJ2-3	TGTGCCAGCAGCTCCTCCTCGACTAGCCACACAGATACGCAGTATTTT	CASSSSSTSHTDTQYF
.	TRBD1	TRBV5-1	TRBJ2-7	TGCGCCAGCAGCTTGGGGACAGGGGGGTCCTACGAGCAGTACTTC	CASSLGTGGSYEQYF
.	.	TRBV20-1	TRBJ2-4	TGCAGTGCTAGAGACCCCCCCCGCCAGTACTTC	CSARDPPRQYF
few	.	TRBV11-2	TRBJ2-1	TGTGCCAGCAGCTTAGGTTTCAATGAGCAGTTCTTC	CASSLGFNEQFF
.	.	TRBV5-1	TRBJ1-4	TGCGCCAGCAGCTTGGAGCCAGGCGATGAAAAACTGTTTTTT	CASSLEPGDEKLFF
.	.	TRBV5-1	TRBJ2-3	TGCGCCAGCAGCTTGGCGGGCGGACCAGATACGCAGTATTTT	CASSLAGGPDTQYF
few	TRBD1	TRBV6-1	TRBJ1-2	TGTGCCAACCACCCAGGGGGGGGCTATGGCTACACCTTC	CANHPGGGYGYTF
.	TRBD2	TRBV4-1	TRBJ2-7	TGCGCCAGCAGCCAGGCGGGGGGGAAATACGAGCAGTACTTC	CASSQAGGKYEQYF
.	.	TRBV29-1	TRBJ2-5	TGCAGCGTTCTGCACTTTGAGACCCAGTACTTC	CSVLHFETQYF
.	.	TRBV27	TRBJ1-5	TGTGCCAGCAGTTTATTAGGGGTCAACAATCAGCCCCAGCATTTT	CASSLLGVNNQPQHF
few	.	TRBV5-4	TRBJ2-1	TGTGCCAGCAGCCCCAGGGTGTCGGGCGGCAATGAGCAGTTCTTC	CASSPRVSGGNEQFF
.	.	TRBV10-3	TRBJ2-5	TGTGCCATCAGTGAGTCCCCAGGGTTGGGGGAGACCCAGTACTTC	CAISESPGLGETQYF
once	.	TRBV27	TRBJ1-5	TGTGCCAGCCAACCCGGGGGCGTTAGCAATCAGCCCCAGCATTTT	CASQPGGVSNQPQHF
.	.	TRBV19	TRBJ2-3	TGTGCCAGTAGTAAAGCCGGTGGGGGCACAGATACGCAGTATTTT	CASSKAGGGTDTQYF
.	TRBD1	TRBV30	TRBJ1-5	TGTGCCTGGGGGACAGGGAGTGCAAATCAGCCCCAGCATTTT	CAWGTGSANQPQHF
.	.	TRBV10-3	TRBJ2-3	TGTGCCATCAGTGACCACGGACGAGATACGCAGTATTTT	CAISDHGRDTQYF
.	TRBD1	TRBV25-1	TRBJ1-2	TGTGCCAGCAGTAGAGGGACAGGGCTAGGGGGCTACACCTTC	CASSRGTGLGGYTF
.	.	TRBV6-5	TRBJ2-1	TGTGCCAGCAGTCACAAGGCTCGGGTCAATGAGCAGTTCTTC	CASSHKARVNEQFF
.	.	TRBV5-5	TRBJ2-7	TGTGCCAGCAGCTTGGCCGGAGGGGTCGAGCAGTACTTC	CASSLAGGVEQYF